The 26 T cell receptor beta chains presented below share a single source sample, sequenced in a study of blood T cell repertoires in COVID-19. Generated by immunoSEQ multiplex PCR, the TCRdb table keeps only in-frame clones and is missing some. Of roughly 310,000 clones in the sample, more than 75% were seen once. Sequences were obtained from peripheral blood. The receptors were sampled from a woman aged 45-65 years with active or convalescent COVID-19.

The chain couples TRBV6-6 to TRBJ2-1; the match to TRBD2 covers 8 bases. Germline CDR1 is MNHNY and CDR2 is SVGAGI (reference sequence). The CDR3 extends over 16 amino acids. V lost 10 bases and J lost 2; bases outside the gene matches: 13. CDR3 nucleotides: TGTGCCACGCTCCCCGGGGGGGCCGGGACCTACAATGAGCAGTTCTTC. Translation: CATLPGGAGTYNEQFF.

The rearrangement uses TRBV7-2 and TRBJ2-1; D is perhaps TRBD2 (5 bases). CDR1 is SGHTA and CDR2 is FQGNSA in the germline V gene. The CDR3 has 15 residues. The germline V and J ends were trimmed by 3 bases and 4 bases, with 13 bases remaining between them. CDR3 DNA sequence: TGTGCCAGCAGCTTTTCGGGGTTCGCTTACAATGAGCAGTTCTTC. Translation: CASSFSGFAYNEQFF.

The V gene is TRBV27, the J gene TRBJ1-1; tentative D call: TRBD1 (6 bases). CDR1 MNHEY and CDR2 SMNVEV come from the germline V gene (reference sequence). Between the trimmed V and J ends, which lost 5 bases and 5 bases, there was a span of 15 bases. The CDR3 totals 14 residues. CDR3 in DNA: TGTGCCAGCAGTCGTTCCGGGACACGAACTGAAGCTTTCTTT. Translation: CASSRSGTRTEAFF.

V usage is TRBV23-1 and J usage is TRBJ1-2; TRBD1 might be the D (5 bases). TRBV23-1 is noted as an ORF with a role that remains uncertain. V lost 0 bases, J lost 5 bases, and 13 bases lay in between. The CDR3 sequence is 15 residues long. The CDR3 nucleotides read TGCGCCAGCAGTCAATCGGAGGGGCAGTTATATGGCTACACCTTC. Translation gives CASSQSEGQLYGYTF.

The chain employs TRBV28 and TRBJ2-3; D might be TRBD2 (5 bases). The CDR3 has 14 residues. Germline assignment: CDR1 MDHEN and CDR2 SYDVKM. Trimming took 7 bases from V and 4 from J, leaving 15 bases between them. The DNA for the CDR3 is TGTGCCAGCACTCGGACTCTAGCCCCAGATACGCAGTATTTT. This codes for CASTRTLAPDTQYF.

This chain links TRBV12-5 with TRBJ2-1; no reliable D call. V was clipped by 2 bases and J by 9 bases, with 11 bases between them. CDR3 length: 13 residues. The V gene's germline CDR1 is LGHNT and CDR2 FRNRAP. The CDR3 sequence: CASGLPRVGEQFF. CDR3 sequence (DNA): TGTGCTAGTGGTTTGCCCCGGGTCGGTGAGCAGTTCTTC.

J is TRBJ1-1 and V is TRBV28; perhaps TRBD1 as D (5 bases). This CDR3 is 15 amino acids long. Trimming shortened V by 3 bases and J by 0 bases, and 11 bases separated the two germline ends. Germline CDR1 is MDHEN and CDR2 is SYDVKM. CDR3 nucleotide sequence: TGTGCCAGCAGTTTCCGCGGGACGGTGAACACTGAAGCTTTCTTT. Encoded protein: CASSFRGTVNTEAFF.

J is TRBJ2-5 and V is TRBV28, with TRBD1 matching over 7 bases. J gave up 5 bases and V 6 bases, and 12 bases lay outside the gene matches. The CDR3 is 15 residues long. Looked up from germline, CDR1 is MDHEN and CDR2 is SYDVKM. The chain's CDR3 is CASRQYRGSGETQYF. The CDR3 DNA reads TGTGCCAGCAGGCAATACAGGGGCTCCGGCGAGACCCAGTACTTC.

V usage is TRBV6-5 and J usage is TRBJ1-2, with 8 bases that match TRBD1. Germline CDR1 reads MNHEY; CDR2 reads SVGAGI. J was trimmed by 8 bases and V by 8 bases; bases with no gene match: 10. The CDR3 consists of 13 residues. Here the CDR3 reads CASGSWDRSGYTF. The CDR3 bases are TGTGCCAGCGGGAGCTGGGACAGGAGCGGCTACACCTTC.

J is TRBJ2-1 and V is TRBV11-2, with 9 bases fitting TRBD2. This CDR3 has 15 amino acids. Per the germline V gene, CDR1 is SGHAT and CDR2 is FQNNGV. The ends lost 5 bases at V and 4 bases at J; junction bases unmatched: 6. The CDR3 sequence: CASSPELAGYNEQFF. CDR3 coding DNA: TGTGCCAGCAGCCCTGAGCTAGCGGGGTACAATGAGCAGTTCTTC.

This chain connects TRBV7-8 to TRBJ1-5; tentative D call: TRBD1 (5 bases). The V end was cut by 1 base, the J end by 7 bases, with 14 bases between. The CDR3 spans 15 residues. The germline V gene has CDR1 SGHVS and CDR2 FQNEAQ. The CDR3 nucleotides are TGTGCCAGCAGCTTAGGAAGGGGAATTGGGCAGCCCCAGCATTTT. Protein: CASSLGRGIGQPQHF.

The sample holds one count of this clone. This sequence joins TRBV5-1 and TRBJ2-7; possible D gene TRBD2, 6 bases. CDR1 is SGHRS and CDR2 is YFSETQ in the germline V gene. Trimming took 4 bases from V and 3 from J, leaving 11 bases between them. The length of the CDR3 is 13 residues. The CDR3 DNA follows: TGCGCCAGCAGCGAGGAGGGCGTCTACGAGCAGTACTTC. Translated, it gives CASSEEGVYEQYF.

The DNA for the CDR3 is TGTGCCAGCTCACAGGGCACCCAGGGGTCACCCCTCCACTTT. This encodes CASSQGTQGSPLHF. The rearrangement links TRBV18 to TRBJ1-6; D perhaps matches TRBD1 (6 bases). This CDR3 contains 14 residues. V was cut by 4 bases and J by 10 bases, with 14 bases left in between. Germline lookup yields CDR1 KGHSH and CDR2 LQKENI.

The chain combines TRBV19 with TRBJ1-5, with D unresolved. Germline CDR1 LNHDA, CDR2 SQIVND (reference sequence). The CDR3 consists of 12 residues. V gave up 3 bases and J gave up 5 bases, with 5 bases separating them. The CDR3 region is CASSIGDQPQHF. The CDR3 nucleotides read TGTGCCAGTAGTATCGGGGATCAGCCCCAGCATTTT.

The rearrangement joins TRBV6-2 or TRBV6-3 to TRBJ2-7; D perhaps matches TRBD2 (5 bases). Germline-derived CDR1 and CDR2 are MNHEY and SVGEGT. V lost 2 bases and J lost 2, with 10 bases in between. CDR3 length: 14 amino acids. The CDR3 DNA sequence: TGTGCCAGCAGTTACCGGGGAACCCCCTACGAGCAGTACTTC. It is translated as CASSYRGTPYEQYF.

The chain links TRBV7-2 to TRBJ2-1; D perhaps matches TRBD2 (5 bases). This CDR3 has 15 residues. The germline V gene has CDR1 SGHTA and CDR2 FQGNSA. The V gene lost 5 bases and the J gene lost 0 bases, with 11 bases spanning the gap. CDR3 region: CASSARGSSYNEQFF. DNA of the CDR3: TGTGCCAGCAGCGCCCGTGGGAGCTCCTACAATGAGCAGTTCTTC.

The V and J genes are TRBV2 and TRBJ1-2; D may be TRBD1 (6 bases). The V gene lost 4 bases and the J gene lost 0 bases, with 9 bases spanning the gap. Germline-derived CDR1 and CDR2 are SNHLY and FYNNEI. The CDR3 runs to 14 residues. The CDR3 DNA is TGTGCCAGCAGTGGGACAGATTCTAACTATGGCTACACCTTC. It encodes CASSGTDSNYGYTF.

This chain connects TRBV11-2 to TRBJ2-7; 8 bases fit TRBD1. Germline V gene data show CDR1 as SGHAT and CDR2 as FQNNGV. CDR3 length: 14 amino acids. Trimming cost V 7 bases and J 2 bases; bases outside gene matches: 7. The CDR3 spells CASTDRAGTYEQYF. The CDR3 nucleotides read TGTGCCAGCACGGACAGGGCGGGCACCTACGAGCAGTACTTC.

V gene TRBV13 combines with J gene TRBJ1-5, with 7 nucleotides matching TRBD1. V shed 7 bases, J shed 6 bases, and the junction held 21 bases outside the gene matches. This CDR3 contains 18 residues. Germline CDR1 reads PRHDT; CDR2 reads FYEKMQ (reference sequence). The CDR3 nucleotides read TGTGCCAGCACTCCGAGACAGGGCCAGGGCGTTCGGACTCAGCCCCAGCATTTT. This sequence encodes CASTPRQGQGVRTQPQHF.

This chain uses TRBV4-1 with TRBJ2-7, with a possible D match to TRBD2 (6 bases). This CDR3 has 15 residues. The ends were cut back, 1 base at V and 7 bases at J, with 17 bases in the middle. CDR1 and CDR2 from the germline V gene are MGHRA and YSYEKL. CDR3 DNA: TGCGCCAGCAGCCAAGGCCCGGGAGAAGCTGCGGAGCAGTACTTC. Translation: CASSQGPGEAAEQYF.

This clone was recorded a few times. The chain employs TRBV5-1 and TRBJ1-2, with a possible D match to TRBD1 (5 bases). Trimming took 8 bases from V and 8 from J, leaving 13 bases between them. The CDR3 consists of 11 residues. Germline loops: CDR1 SGHRS, CDR2 YFSETQ. CDR3 sequence: CASGEGYGYTF. The CDR3 DNA follows: TGCGCCAGTGGGGAGGGGTACGGCTACACCTTC.

The chain has TRBV29-1 and TRBJ1-2, with 12 bases identical to TRBD1. V dropped 8 bases and J dropped 4; count of bases not matched to a gene: 8. CDR3 length equals 14 residues. The germline V gene has CDR1 SQVTM and CDR2 ANQGSEA. The CDR3 spells CSSVGTGGSYGYTF. The CDR3 nucleotides are TGCAGCTCTGTAGGGACAGGGGGCTCCTATGGCTACACCTTC.

This chain connects TRBV2 to TRBJ2-5, with D unclear. The CDR3 is made up of 12 amino acids. Looked up from germline, CDR1 is SNHLY and CDR2 is FYNNEI. Between the trimmed V and J ends, which lost 6 bases and 5 bases, there was a span of 10 bases. CDR3 region: CASRELSETQYF. CDR3 DNA sequence: TGTGCCAGCAGGGAACTTAGCGAGACCCAGTACTTC.

The rearrangement joins TRBV5-6 to TRBJ2-2, with D maybe TRBD1 (6 bases). Germline V gives CDR1 SGHDT, CDR2 YYEEEE. V was cut by 2 bases and J by 6 bases, with 14 bases left in between. This CDR3 is built from 15 residues. The CDR3 coding sequence is TGTGCCAGCAGCTTTCTAGGGGCAGGGGCCGGGGAGCTGTTTTTT. Residues: CASSFLGAGAGELFF.

This rearrangement joins TRBV7-9 to TRBJ2-6; weak D call: TRBD1 (6 bases). The V end lost 1 base, the J end lost 0 bases, and 13 bases lay between the germline ends. Germline V CDR1 and CDR2: SEHNR, FQNEAQ (reference sequence). The CDR3 sequence is 18 residues long. The CDR3 DNA is TGTGCCAGCAGCTTAGGAACAGGGAAAAGCTCTGGGGCCAACGTCCTGACTTTC. It specifies CASSLGTGKSSGANVLTF.

The chain is built from TRBV30 and TRBJ1-2; no reliable D call. CDR3 size: 12 residues. Germline assignment: CDR1 GTSNPN and CDR2 SVGIG (reference sequence). V lost 0 bases and J 7 bases, leaving 9 bases between the germline ends. In DNA, the CDR3 is TGTGCCTGGAGTGTAAACAGCCCTGGCTACACCTTC. Amino acid sequence: CAWSVNSPGYTF.